Below, 4 T cell receptor beta chains from the same sample are listed, as sequenced in a study of response to subunit inactivated influenza vaccine. TCRdb reanalysed the RT-PCR reads using MiXCR and keeps one entry per CDR3 protein. Among about 500,000 distinct CDR3 sequences listed, about an eighth were seen once. The sample in question was PBMCs from blood, obtained 40 to 50 days after vaccination. These receptors were obtained from a man aged 45-60 years who received an inactivated influenza vaccine.

V usage is TRBV7-2 and J usage is TRBJ1-1; D gene uncertain. Per the germline V gene, CDR1 is SGHTA and CDR2 is FQGNSA. CDR3 length: 16 amino acids. V was cut by 0 bases and J by 1 base, with 12 bases left in between. Here the CDR3 DNA reads TGTGCCAGCAGCTTAGCGTTTAAGGGCACGAACACTGAAGCTTTCTTT. It translates to CASSLAFKGTNTEAFF.

J is TRBJ2-7 and V is TRBV4-3, with D maybe TRBD1 (5 bases). The germline V gene encodes CDR1 LGHNA and CDR2 YSLEER. V shed 2 bases and J shed 5 bases, with 16 bases lying between them. CDR3 size: 15 residues. The CDR3: CASSQFLGAINEQYF. The CDR3 bases are TGCGCCAGCAGCCAATTTCTAGGGGCCATCAACGAGCAGTACTTC.

This clonotype showed up just a few times. The chain employs TRBV7-2 and TRBJ1-5; D ambiguous. The CDR3 runs 15 residues. Trimming stripped 5 bases from V and 4 bases from J, with 15 bases between. Germline V lookup: CDR1 SGHTA, CDR2 FQGNSA. The CDR3 DNA reads TGTGCCAGCAGCGTAACGACGAGTGGGAATCAGCCCCAGCATTTT. Protein product: CASSVTTSGNQPQHF.

This clonotype was counted a few times. The chain employs TRBV7-9 and TRBJ2-7, with TRBD1 identical over 9 bases. The CDR3 loop spans 15 amino acids. The V and J ends lost 5 bases and 2 bases, in that order; junction bases with no gene match: 7. Germline V gene sequence: CDR1 SEHNR, CDR2 FQNEAQ (reference sequence). The CDR3 DNA follows: TGTGCCAGCAGCCTAATCGGGACAGGGACCTACGAGCAGTACTTC. This sequence encodes CASSLIGTGTYEQYF. Based on the CDR3 plus reference TRBV7-9 and TRBJ2-7, the full variable domain is DTGVSQNPRHKITKRGQNVTFRCDPISEHNRLYWYRQTLGQGPEFLTYFQNEAQLEKSRLLSDRFSAERPKGSFSTLEIQRTEQGDSAMYLCASSLIGTGTYEQYFGPGTRLTVT.